This entry concerns a single T cell receptor beta chain. No antigen is known for it. CDR1 and CDR2 from the germline V gene are ENHRY and SYGVKD. With 0 bases removed from V and 4 bases from J, the gap between germline ends came to 10 bases. There are 15 residues in the CDR3. The sample comes from a study of shared clonotypes between healthy human individuals. Study-wide context: Researchers assigned three CD4 naive, three CD4 memory, two CD8 naive and one CD8 memory plate to each donor.

Template for every sorted-subset replicate PCR totaled about 200 ng DNA, roughly 30,000 T cell genomes. Libraries were prepared by immunoSEQ multiplex PCR; TCRdb keeps only in-frame clonotypes and omits some of them. The sample lists some 2,000,000 clones, almost 96% occurring once. The authors divided CD4+ cells into CD45RA+ naive and CD45RA-negative memory subsets. Findings and caveats of the study: In a few donors, around 5.5% of naive CD4 clonotypes appeared in common.

The sample consisted of naive CD4+ T cells sorted from blood. Subset given: CD45RA+ positively selected. The chain has TRBV10-3 and TRBJ1-5, with D tentatively TRBD1 (6 bases). This clonotype was obtained from a man aged 18 to 30 in good health. CDR3 residues: CAISESEGGNQPQHF. CDR3 DNA sequence: TGTGCCATCAGTGAGTCGGAGGGGGGGAATCAGCCCCAGCATTTT.